Here is one TCR beta chain with its context. This table comes from immunoSEQ multiplex PCR, and its TCRdb copy is limited to in-frame clones, with some not included. The sample contains 70,000 to 95,000 clones, approximately 94% of which appear only once. The data originate from a study of T cell changes during pregnancy in multiple sclerosis. CDR1 MDHEN and CDR2 SYDVKM come from the germline V gene. V dropped 6 bases and J dropped 7 bases, with 16 bases sitting between them. This CDR3 has 14 residues. The J gene is TRBJ2-1, the V gene TRBV28, with D possibly matching TRBD2 (5 bases). Sample: peripheral blood, taken in the third trimester of pregnancy. The clonotype was recovered from a female donor with multiple sclerosis, enrolled in a pregnancy study. In nucleotides, the CDR3 is TGTGCCAGCAGCTTAAATGGACTTCGGAATGAGCAGTTCTTC. The encoded protein is CASSLNGLRNEQFF.